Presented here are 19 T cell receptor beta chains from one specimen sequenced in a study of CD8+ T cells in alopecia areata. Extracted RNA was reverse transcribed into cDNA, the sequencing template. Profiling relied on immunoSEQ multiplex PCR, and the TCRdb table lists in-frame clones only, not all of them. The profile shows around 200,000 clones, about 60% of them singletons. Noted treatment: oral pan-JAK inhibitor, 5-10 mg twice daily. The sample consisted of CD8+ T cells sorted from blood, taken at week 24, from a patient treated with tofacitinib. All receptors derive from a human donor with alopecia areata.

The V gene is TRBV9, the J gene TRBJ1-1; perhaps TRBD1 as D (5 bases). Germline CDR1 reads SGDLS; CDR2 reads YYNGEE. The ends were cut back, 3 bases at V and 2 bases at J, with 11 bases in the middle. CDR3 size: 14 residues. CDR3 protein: CASSGQRSNTEAFF. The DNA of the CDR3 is TGTGCCAGCAGCGGACAGAGATCCAACACTGAAGCTTTCTTT.

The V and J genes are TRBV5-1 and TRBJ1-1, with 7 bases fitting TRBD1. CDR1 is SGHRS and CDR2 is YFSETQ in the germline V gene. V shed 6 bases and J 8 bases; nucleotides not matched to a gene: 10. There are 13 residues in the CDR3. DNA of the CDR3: TGCGCCAGCACAATGACAGGGACCGCGGAAGCTTTCTTT. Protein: CASTMTGTAEAFF.

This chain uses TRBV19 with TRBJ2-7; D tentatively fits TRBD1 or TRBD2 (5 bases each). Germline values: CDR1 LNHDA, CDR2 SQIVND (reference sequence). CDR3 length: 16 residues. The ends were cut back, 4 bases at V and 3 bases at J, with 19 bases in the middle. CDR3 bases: TGTGCCAGTAGTACCTCCCGGGGCGGAAGCATCTACGAGCAGTACTTC. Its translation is CASSTSRGGSIYEQYF.

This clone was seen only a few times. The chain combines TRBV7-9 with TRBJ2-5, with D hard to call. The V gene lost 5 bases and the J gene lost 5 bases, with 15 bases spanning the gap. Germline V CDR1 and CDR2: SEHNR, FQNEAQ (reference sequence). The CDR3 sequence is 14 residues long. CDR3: CASSARSSAETQYF. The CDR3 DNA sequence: TGTGCCAGCAGCGCGCGATCGAGCGCGGAGACCCAGTACTTC.

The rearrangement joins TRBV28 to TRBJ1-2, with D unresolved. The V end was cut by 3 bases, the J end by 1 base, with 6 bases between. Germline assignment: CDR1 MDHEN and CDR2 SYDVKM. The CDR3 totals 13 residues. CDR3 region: CASSFRNNYGYTF. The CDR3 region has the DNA TGTGCCAGCAGTTTCAGGAATAACTATGGCTACACCTTC.

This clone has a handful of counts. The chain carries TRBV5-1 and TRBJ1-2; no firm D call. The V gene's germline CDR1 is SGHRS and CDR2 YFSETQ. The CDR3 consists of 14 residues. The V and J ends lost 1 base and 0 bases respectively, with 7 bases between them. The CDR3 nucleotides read TGCGCCAGCAGCTTGCACGCAACTAACTATGGCTACACCTTC. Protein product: CASSLHATNYGYTF.

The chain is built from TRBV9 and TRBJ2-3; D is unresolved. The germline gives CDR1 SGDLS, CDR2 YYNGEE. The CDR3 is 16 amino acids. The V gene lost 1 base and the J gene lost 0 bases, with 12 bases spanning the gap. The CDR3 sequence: CASSVLPTSSTDTQYF. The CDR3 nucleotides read TGTGCCAGCAGCGTACTTCCAACTTCTAGCACAGATACGCAGTATTTT.

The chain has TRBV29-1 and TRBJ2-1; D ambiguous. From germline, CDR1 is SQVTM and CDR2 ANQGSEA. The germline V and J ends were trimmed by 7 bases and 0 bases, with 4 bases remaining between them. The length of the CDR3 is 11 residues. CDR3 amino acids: CSADSYNEQFF. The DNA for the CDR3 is TGCAGCGCAGACTCCTACAATGAGCAGTTCTTC.

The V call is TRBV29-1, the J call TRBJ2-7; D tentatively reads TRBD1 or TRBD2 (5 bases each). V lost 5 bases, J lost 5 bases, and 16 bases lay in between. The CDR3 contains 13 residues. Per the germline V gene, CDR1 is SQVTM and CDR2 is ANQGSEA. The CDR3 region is CSVLTGDENEQYF. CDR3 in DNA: TGCAGCGTTCTGACCGGGGACGAAAACGAGCAGTACTTC.

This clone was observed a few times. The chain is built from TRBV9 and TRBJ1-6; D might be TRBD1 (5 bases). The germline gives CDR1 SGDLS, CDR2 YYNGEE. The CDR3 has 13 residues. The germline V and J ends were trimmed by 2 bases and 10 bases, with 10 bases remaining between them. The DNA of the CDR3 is TGTGCCAGCAGCGTCGATGGGGACTCACCCCTCCACTTT. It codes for CASSVDGDSPLHF. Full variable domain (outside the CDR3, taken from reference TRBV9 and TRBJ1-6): DSGVTQTPKHLITATGQRVTLRCSPRSGDLSVYWYQQSLDQGLQFLIQYYNGEERAKGNILERFSAQQFPDLHSELNLSSLELGDSALYFCASSVDGDSPLHFGNGTRLTVT.

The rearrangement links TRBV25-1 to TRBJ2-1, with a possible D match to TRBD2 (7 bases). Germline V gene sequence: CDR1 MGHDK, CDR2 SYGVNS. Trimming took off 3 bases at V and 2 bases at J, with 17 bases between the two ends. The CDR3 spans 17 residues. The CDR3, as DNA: TGTGCCAGCAGTGATTCGGGTGCGGGGGCCCCCTACAATGAGCAGTTCTTC. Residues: CASSDSGAGAPYNEQFF.

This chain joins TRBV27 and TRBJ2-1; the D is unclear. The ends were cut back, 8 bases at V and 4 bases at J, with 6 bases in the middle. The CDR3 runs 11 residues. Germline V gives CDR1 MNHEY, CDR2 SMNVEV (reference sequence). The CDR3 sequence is CASSTYNEQFF. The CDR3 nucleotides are TGTGCCAGCTCCACATACAATGAGCAGTTCTTC.

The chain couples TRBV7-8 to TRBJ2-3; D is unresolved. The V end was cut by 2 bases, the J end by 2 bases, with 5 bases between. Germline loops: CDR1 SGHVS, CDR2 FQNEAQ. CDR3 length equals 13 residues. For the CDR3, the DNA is TGTGCCAGCAGCTTACAGATCACAGATACGCAGTATTTT. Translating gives CASSLQITDTQYF.

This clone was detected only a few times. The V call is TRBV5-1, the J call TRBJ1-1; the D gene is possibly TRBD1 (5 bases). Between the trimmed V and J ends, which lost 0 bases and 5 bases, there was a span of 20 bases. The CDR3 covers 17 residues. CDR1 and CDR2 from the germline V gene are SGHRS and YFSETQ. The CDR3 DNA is TGCGCCAGCAGCTTGGAACCCCCAGGGAGGGGCGGAACTGAAGCTTTCTTT. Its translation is CASSLEPPGRGGTEAFF.

In DNA form, the CDR3 reads TGTGCCAGCAGCATAGGACAGAACACTGAAGCTTTCTTT. Translation gives CASSIGQNTEAFF. This rearrangement joins TRBV9 to TRBJ1-1; maybe TRBD1 (5 bases). This CDR3 contains 13 residues. Trimming removed 4 bases at V and 1 base at J, with 8 bases between. The germline V gene encodes CDR1 SGDLS and CDR2 YYNGEE.

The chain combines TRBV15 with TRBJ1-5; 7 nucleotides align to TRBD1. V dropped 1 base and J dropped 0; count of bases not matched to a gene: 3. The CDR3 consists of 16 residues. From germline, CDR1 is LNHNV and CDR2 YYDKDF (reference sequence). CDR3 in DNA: TGTGCCACCAGCAGAGCGACAGGGAGTAGCAATCAGCCCCAGCATTTT. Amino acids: CATSRATGSSNQPQHF.

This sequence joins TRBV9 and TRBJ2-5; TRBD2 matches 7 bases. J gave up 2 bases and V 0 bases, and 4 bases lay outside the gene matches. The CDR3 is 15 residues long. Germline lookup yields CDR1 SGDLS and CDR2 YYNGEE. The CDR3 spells CASSVDGRGQETQYF. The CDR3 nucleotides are TGTGCCAGCAGCGTAGATGGGCGGGGGCAAGAGACCCAGTACTTC.

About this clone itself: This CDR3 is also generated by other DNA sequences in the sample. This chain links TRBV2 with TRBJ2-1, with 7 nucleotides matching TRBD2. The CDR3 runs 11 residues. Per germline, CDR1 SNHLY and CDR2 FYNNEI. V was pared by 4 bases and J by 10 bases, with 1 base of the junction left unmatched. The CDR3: CASSGGGEQFF. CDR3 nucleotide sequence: TGTGCCAGCAGTGGGGGAGGGGAGCAGTTCTTC.

CDR3 amino acids: CASSETRQPQHF. The CDR3 coding sequence is TGTGCCAGCAGTGAAACCCGCCAGCCCCAGCATTTT. The chain combines TRBV2 with TRBJ1-5; D is ambiguous. V lost 2 bases to trimming and J lost 7 bases, with 6 bases between them. There are 12 residues in the CDR3. CDR1 is SNHLY, CDR2 FYNNEI, per germline.